The clone carrying this T cell receptor beta chain was recorded only once. The antigen remains unidentified. V shed 3 bases, J shed 7 bases, and the junction held 2 bases outside the gene matches. The CDR3 has 12 amino acids. The germline CDR1 and CDR2 sequences are SGDLS and YYNGEE. The data derive from a study of CD8 T cells in Susac syndrome. Regarding the study as a whole: The study's TCR sequencing and HLA analysis drew on a certain number of individuals. That number was acknowledged as relatively small.

Random hexamers primed reverse transcription of 0.5 to 1 ug RNA. An immunoSEQ multiplex PCR amplified TCR beta CDR3 over 54 Vbeta and 13 Jbeta. One entry per CDR3 protein, called by TCRdb with MiXCR from the immunoSEQ multiplex PCR reads. The table shows tens of thousands of distinct CDR3 sequences, with just under 95% occurring only once. The V call is TRBV9, the J call TRBJ1-2, with 8 bases matching TRBD1. The sequence was obtained from a human donor with multiple sclerosis. The sample consisted of CD8+ T cells from PBMCs. The CDR3 spells CASSGTGGGYTF. CDR3 DNA: TGTGCCAGCAGCGGTACAGGGGGTGGCTACACCTTC. Combining the CDR3 with reference TRBV9 and TRBJ1-2 gives the whole variable domain DSGVTQTPKHLITATGQRVTLRCSPRSGDLSVYWYQQSLDQGLQFLIQYYNGEERAKGNILERFSAQQFPDLHSELNLSSLELGDSALYFCASSGTGGGYTFGSGTRLTVV.